This TCR beta chain derives from a study of T cell clonotyping in hematopoietic cell transplantation. Only in-frame clones appear in the TCRdb table, and some are missing; sequencing was by immunoSEQ multiplex PCR. This sample has about 69,000 clones; around 94% occur once, and the top ten carry around 1.6%. The ends lost 6 bases at V and 3 bases at J; junction bases unmatched: 7. CDR3 length: 14 residues. Per germline, CDR1 MNHNY and CDR2 SVGAGI (reference sequence). Worth noting for this clone: Its specificity is not known.

Findings and limits, study-wide: Cells were unsorted, so CD4 and CD8 contributions were not separated.

This sequence joins TRBV6-6 and TRBJ2-7; 8 nucleotides line up with TRBD2. This receptor was identified in a man aged 50 to 59 in good health. Some clones in this sample may be carry-over from other donors' samples. The specimen sequenced was peripheral blood mononuclear cells. In DNA form, the CDR3 reads TGTGCCAGCAGCCTTAGCGGGAAGGGCTACGAGCAGTACTTC. This codes for CASSLSGKGYEQYF.